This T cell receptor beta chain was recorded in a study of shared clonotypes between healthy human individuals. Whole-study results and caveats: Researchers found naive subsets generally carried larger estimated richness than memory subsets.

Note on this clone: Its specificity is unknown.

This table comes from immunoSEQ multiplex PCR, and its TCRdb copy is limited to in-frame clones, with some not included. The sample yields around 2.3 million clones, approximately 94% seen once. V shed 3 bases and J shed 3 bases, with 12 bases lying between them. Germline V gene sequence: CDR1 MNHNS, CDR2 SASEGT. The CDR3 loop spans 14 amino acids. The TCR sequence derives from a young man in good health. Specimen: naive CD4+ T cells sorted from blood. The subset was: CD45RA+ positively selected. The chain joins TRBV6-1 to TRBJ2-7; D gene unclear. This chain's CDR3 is CASSESQVLYEQYF. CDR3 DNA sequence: TGTGCCAGCAGTGAGTCCCAGGTTCTCTACGAGCAGTACTTC.